This TCR beta chain was sequenced for a study of cytomegalovirus exposure and HLA in healthy donors. Study observations and caveats: Follow-up analysis seemed to connect common viral pathogens with several of the most significant clusters identified. For TCR beta chains, V- and J-gene trimming was later linked to a missense DCLRE1C variant.

The donors gave bone marrow, and they were healthy. For this clone: Its target is unknown.

PCR employed 60 Vbeta and 13 Jbeta primers. The table came from immunoSEQ multiplex PCR; TCRdb's copy has only in-frame clones and leaves some out. Of about 89,000 clones listed, roughly 79% are singletons. The V end lost 3 bases, the J end lost 7 bases, and 11 bases lay between the germline ends. CDR3 length: 13 amino acids. Germline CDR1 reads SGHRS; CDR2 reads YFSETQ. The sequenced sample consisted of PBMCs. This receptor was obtained from a male donor in good health and CMV-seronegative. The V gene is TRBV5-1, the J gene TRBJ2-1, with TRBD2 as a possible D gene (6 bases). CDR3 sequence (DNA): TGCGCCAGCAGCTCTATCGGGGGAAATGAGCAGTTCTTC. As protein: CASSSIGGNEQFF.